This T cell receptor (beta chain) was recorded in a study of vaccination effects on CD4 cells after COVID-19. Overall study context: Pools of viral peptides were used by the ViraFEST assay to expand antigen-specific CD4+ T cells ahead of sequencing. Participants were given two doses of BNT162b2 or mRNA-1273 vaccine. Study-wide findings and caveats: Convalescent patients were scarce, and early post-infection timepoints were absent.

A word on this clone: The target antigen is unknown.

The authors isolated CD4+ T cells after around 10 days of culture. Half the medium was swapped for IL-2 medium on days 3 and 7. Germline CDR1 and CDR2: LGHNT and FRNRAP. This CDR3 is 15 amino acids long. The V and J ends lost 7 bases and 6 bases respectively, with 20 bases between them. Method: immunoSEQ multiplex PCR; TCRdb's copy keeps in-frame clones and lacks some. The sample has roughly 56,000 clones; about 83% are singletons. The sample in question was CD4+ T cells from PBMCs cultured without peptide, obtained before COVID-19 vaccination. The chain employs TRBV12-5 and TRBJ2-3, with D perhaps TRBD1 or TRBD2 (5 bases each). The receptor was derived from a human donor who received a COVID-19 vaccine. Here the CDR3 reads CASAPDRGVGDTQYF. For the CDR3, the DNA is TGTGCTAGTGCCCCAGACCGGGGCGTGGGTGATACGCAGTATTTT.